A selection of T cell receptor beta chains follows, all from one sample in a study of cytomegalovirus exposure and HLA in healthy donors. TCRdb's table, derived via immunoSEQ multiplex PCR, lists solely in-frame clones and lacks some. The sample has around 72,000 clones; roughly four fifths are singletons. Material: PBMCs. Receptors originate from a man in his fifties in good health and CMV-seronegative. CDR3s include the opening cysteine and the closing phenylalanine or tryptophan. The D gene is left open where the match is weak. Size is stated for part of the rows, as once, few or many counts, or as a class when the clone is expanded.

>.|TRBJ2-5|TRBD2|TRBV5-5
TGTGCCAGCAGCTGGGGAGAGGTAGCGGGGAAAGAGACCCAGTACTTC
CASSWGEVAGKETQYF
>once|TRBJ1-6|.|TRBV10-3
TGTGCCATCAGTGAGGTTTCGGGTTTTCTCCACTTT
CAISEVSGFLHF
>.|TRBJ1-2|TRBD1|TRBV27
TGTGCCAGCAGTCCCACCCGACAGGGGGCGATCTATGGCTACACCTTC
CASSPTRQGAIYGYTF
>.|TRBJ1-4|TRBD1|TRBV18
TGTGCCAGCTCACCGGACACAGGACAGGGAAAAAAACTGTTTTTT
CASSPDTGQGKKLFF
>.|TRBJ1-3|TRBD1|TRBV7-2
TGTGCCAGCAGCTTCACCACCGCCGGGACAGGGAAGAGAAACACCATATATTTT
CASSFTTAGTGKRNTIYF
>few|TRBJ1-2|TRBD1|TRBV18
TGTGCCAGCTCACCGGGACAGGGTAACTATGGCTACACCTTC
CASSPGQGNYGYTF
>.|TRBJ2-1|TRBD2|TRBV7-3
TGTGCCAGCAGCTTCGCGGGGGGGCTGGATGAGCAGTTCTTC
CASSFAGGLDEQFF
>.|TRBJ2-5|TRBD2|TRBV5-4
TGTGCCAGCAGGCCCGGTCGCTCGCGGGAGGTATCAGAGACCCAGTACTTC
CASRPGRSREVSETQYF
>.|TRBJ2-7|.|TRBV7-9
TGTGCCAGCAGCCCTGACAGGCGCTACGAGCAGTACTTC
CASSPDRRYEQYF
>.|TRBJ2-3|TRBD2|TRBV6-5
TGTGCCAGCAGCATAGCGGGAGGGACAGATACGCAGTATTTT
CASSIAGGTDTQYF
>.|TRBJ1-1|.|TRBV27
TGTGCCAGCAGTTTATCTTCAAAGGGCATCTCCACCGGGAAGTTATACACTGAAGCTTTCTTT
CASSLSSKGISTGKLYTEAFF